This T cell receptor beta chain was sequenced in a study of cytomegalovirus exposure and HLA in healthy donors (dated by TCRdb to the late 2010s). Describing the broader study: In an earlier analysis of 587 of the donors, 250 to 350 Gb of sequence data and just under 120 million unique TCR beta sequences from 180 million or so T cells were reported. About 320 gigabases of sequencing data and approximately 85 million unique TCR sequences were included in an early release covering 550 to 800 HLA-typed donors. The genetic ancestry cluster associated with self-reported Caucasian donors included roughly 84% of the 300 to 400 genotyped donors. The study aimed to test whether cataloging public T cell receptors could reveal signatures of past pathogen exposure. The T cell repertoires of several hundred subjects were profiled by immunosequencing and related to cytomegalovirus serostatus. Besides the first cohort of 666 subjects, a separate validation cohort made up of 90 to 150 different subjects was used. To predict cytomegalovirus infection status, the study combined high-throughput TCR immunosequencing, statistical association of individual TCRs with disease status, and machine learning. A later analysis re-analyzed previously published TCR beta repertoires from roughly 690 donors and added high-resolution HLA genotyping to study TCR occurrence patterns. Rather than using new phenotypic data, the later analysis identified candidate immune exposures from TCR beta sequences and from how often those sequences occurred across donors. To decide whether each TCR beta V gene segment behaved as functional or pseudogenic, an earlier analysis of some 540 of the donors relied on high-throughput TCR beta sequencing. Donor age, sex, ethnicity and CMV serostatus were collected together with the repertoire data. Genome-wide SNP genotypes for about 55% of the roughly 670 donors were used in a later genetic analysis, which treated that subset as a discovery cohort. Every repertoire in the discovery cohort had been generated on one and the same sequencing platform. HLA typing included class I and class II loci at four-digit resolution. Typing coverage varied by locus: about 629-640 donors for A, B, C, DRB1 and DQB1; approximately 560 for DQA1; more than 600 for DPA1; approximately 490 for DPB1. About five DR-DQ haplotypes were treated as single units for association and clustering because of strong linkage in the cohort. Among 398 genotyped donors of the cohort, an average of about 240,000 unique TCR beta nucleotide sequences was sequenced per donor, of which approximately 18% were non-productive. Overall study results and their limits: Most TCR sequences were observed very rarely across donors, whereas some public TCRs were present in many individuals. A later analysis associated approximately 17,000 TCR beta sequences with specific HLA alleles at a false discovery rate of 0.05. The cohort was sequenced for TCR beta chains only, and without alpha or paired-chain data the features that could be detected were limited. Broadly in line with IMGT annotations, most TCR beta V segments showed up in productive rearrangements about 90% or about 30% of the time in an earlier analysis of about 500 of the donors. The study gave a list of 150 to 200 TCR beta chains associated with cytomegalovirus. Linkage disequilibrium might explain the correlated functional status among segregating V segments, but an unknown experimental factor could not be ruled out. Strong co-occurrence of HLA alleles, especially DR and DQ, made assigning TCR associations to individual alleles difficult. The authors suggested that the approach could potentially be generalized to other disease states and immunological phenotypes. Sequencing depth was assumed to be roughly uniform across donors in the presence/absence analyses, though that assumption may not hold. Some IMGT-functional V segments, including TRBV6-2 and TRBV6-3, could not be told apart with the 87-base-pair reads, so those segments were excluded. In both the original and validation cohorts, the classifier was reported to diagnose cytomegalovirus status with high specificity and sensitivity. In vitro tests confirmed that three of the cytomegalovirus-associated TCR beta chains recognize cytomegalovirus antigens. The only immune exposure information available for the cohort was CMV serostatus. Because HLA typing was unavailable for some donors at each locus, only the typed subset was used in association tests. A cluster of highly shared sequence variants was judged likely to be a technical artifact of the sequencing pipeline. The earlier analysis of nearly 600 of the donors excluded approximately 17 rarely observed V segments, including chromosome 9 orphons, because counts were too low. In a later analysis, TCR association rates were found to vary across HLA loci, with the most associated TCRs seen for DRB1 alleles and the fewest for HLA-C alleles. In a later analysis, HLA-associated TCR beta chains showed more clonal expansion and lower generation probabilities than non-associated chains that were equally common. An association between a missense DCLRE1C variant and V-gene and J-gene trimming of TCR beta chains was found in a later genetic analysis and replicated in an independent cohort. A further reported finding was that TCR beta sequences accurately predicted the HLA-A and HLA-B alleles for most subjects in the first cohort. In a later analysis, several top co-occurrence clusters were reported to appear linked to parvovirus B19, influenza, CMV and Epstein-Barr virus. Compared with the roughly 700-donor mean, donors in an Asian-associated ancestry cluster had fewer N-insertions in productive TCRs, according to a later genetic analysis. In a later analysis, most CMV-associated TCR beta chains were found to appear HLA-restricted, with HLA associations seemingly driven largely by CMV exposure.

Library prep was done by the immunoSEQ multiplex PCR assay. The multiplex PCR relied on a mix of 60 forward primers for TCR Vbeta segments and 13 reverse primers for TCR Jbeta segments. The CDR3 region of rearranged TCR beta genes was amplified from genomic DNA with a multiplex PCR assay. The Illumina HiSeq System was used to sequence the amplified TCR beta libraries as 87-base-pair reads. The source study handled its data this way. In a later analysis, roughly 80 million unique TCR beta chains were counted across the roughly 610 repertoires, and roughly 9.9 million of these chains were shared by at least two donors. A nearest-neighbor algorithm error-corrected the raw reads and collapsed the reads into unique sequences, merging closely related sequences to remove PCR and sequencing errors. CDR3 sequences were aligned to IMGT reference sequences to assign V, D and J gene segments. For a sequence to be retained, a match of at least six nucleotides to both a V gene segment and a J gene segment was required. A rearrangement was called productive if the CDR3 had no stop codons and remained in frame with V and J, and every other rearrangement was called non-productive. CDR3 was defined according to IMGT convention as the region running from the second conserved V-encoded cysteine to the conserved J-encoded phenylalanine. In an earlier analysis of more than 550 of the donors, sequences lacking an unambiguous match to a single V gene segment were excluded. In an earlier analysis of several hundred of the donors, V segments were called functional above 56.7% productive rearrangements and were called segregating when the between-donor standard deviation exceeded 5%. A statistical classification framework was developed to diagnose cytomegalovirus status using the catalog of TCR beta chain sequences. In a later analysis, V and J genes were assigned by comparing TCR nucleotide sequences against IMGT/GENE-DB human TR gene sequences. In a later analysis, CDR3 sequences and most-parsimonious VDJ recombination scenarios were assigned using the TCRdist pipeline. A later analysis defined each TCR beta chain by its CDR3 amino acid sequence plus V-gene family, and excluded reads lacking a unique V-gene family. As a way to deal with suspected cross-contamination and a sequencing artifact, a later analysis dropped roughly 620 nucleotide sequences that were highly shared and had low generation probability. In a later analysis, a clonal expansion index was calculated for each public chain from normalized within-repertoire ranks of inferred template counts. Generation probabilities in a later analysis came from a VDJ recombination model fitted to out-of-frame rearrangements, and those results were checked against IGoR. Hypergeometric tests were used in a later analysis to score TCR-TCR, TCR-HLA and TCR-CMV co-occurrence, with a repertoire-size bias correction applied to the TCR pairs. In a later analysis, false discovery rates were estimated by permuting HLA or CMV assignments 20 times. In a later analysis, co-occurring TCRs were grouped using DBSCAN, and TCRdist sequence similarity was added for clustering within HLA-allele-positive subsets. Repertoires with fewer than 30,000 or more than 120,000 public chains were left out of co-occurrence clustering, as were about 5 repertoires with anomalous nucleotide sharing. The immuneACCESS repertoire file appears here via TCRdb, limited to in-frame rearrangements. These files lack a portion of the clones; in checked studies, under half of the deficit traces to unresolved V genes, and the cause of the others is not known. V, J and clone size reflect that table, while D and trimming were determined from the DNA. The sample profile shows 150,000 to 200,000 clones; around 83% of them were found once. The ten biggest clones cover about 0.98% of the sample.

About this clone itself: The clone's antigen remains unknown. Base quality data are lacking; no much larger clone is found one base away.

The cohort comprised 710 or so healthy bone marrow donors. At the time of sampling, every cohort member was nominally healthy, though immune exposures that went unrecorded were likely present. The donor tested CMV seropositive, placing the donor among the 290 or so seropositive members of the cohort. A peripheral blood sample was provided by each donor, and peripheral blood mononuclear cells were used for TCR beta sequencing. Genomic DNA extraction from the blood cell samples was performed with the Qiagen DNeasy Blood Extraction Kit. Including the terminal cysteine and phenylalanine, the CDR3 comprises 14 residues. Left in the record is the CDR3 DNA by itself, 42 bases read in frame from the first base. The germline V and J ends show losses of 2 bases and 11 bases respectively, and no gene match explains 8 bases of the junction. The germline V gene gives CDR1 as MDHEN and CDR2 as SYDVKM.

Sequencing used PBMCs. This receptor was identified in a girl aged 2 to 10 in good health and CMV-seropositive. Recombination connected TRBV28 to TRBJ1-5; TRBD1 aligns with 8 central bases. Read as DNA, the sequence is TGTGCCAGCAGTTTACGAGACAGGGGCTGGTCCCAGCATTTT. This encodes CASSLRDRGWSQHF.